These 8 T cell receptor beta chains originate from one sample sequenced in a study of T cell repertoires in cytomegalovirus infection. TCRdb called the reads again in MiXCR, with one record for every CDR3 protein. Among 300,000 or so distinct CDR3 sequences, roughly a quarter were seen once, and the ten largest hold around 14%. Sequenced material: PBMCs. All receptors derive from a human donor in good health (CMV status not recorded). Some clones in this sample may be carry-over from other donors' samples.

The V gene is TRBV27, the J gene TRBJ2-3, with 7 bases that match TRBD2. The CDR3 runs to 16 residues. V was clipped by 3 bases and J by 1 base; unmatched bases: 7. Germline CDR1 and CDR2: MNHEY and SMNVEV (reference sequence). DNA of the CDR3: TGTGCCAGCAGTTTTTTGATGAGCGGGGGCACAGATACGCAGTATTTT. Its protein is CASSFLMSGGTDTQYF.

The chain couples TRBV28 to TRBJ1-2; TRBD1 aligns across 9 bases. V was pared by 6 bases and J by 8 bases, with 7 bases of the junction left unmatched. Germline V gene sequence: CDR1 MDHEN, CDR2 SYDVKM. The CDR3 spans 13 residues. In DNA, the CDR3 is TGTGCCAGCAGAGAACAGGGGGCACGCGGCTACACCTTC. It codes for CASREQGARGYTF.

This clonotype was detected a few times. The chain is built from TRBV24-1 and TRBJ2-1; TRBD1 agrees at 8 bases. The germline V gene encodes CDR1 KGHDR and CDR2 SFDVKD. The length of the CDR3 is 19 residues. The trim removed 0 bases at V and 2 bases at J, leaving 11 bases unmatched. Written as DNA, the CDR3 is TGTGCCACCAGTGATTTGCACGAAAACAGGGGGTCCACCTACAATGAGCAGTTCTTC. It codes for CATSDLHENRGSTYNEQFF.

V gene TRBV7-9 combines with J gene TRBJ1-4, with D tentatively TRBD1 (5 bases). Trimming took off 6 bases at V and 8 bases at J, with 16 bases between the two ends. The CDR3 is 14 amino acids. The V gene's germline CDR1 is SEHNR and CDR2 FQNEAQ (reference sequence). The CDR3 here is CASSQNGDGEKLFF. For the CDR3, the DNA is TGTGCCAGCAGTCAAAATGGGGACGGGGAAAAACTGTTTTTT.

In its sample, this clonotype was seen a few times. The chain joins TRBV24-1 to TRBJ2-1; either TRBD1 or TRBD2 may supply D (5 bases each). This CDR3 is built from 16 residues. Trimming cost V 4 bases and J 4 bases, with 16 bases left between them. Per the germline V gene, CDR1 is KGHDR and CDR2 is SFDVKD. The CDR3 is CATSDPAGTGYNEQFF. CDR3 bases: TGTGCCACCAGTGACCCCGCCGGGACGGGATACAATGAGCAGTTCTTC.

This chain uses TRBV30 with TRBJ2-7, with 7 bases fitting TRBD1. The CDR3 extends over 14 amino acids. The V and J ends lost 0 bases and 7 bases, in that order; junction bases with no gene match: 9. Germline V gene data show CDR1 as GTSNPN and CDR2 as SVGIG (reference sequence). DNA of the CDR3: TGTGCCTGGAGTGTACCAGGGGGTCATCGGGAGCAGTACTTC. Translation gives CAWSVPGGHREQYF. Together with reference TRBV30 and TRBJ2-7, the CDR3 gives the full variable domain: SQTIHQWPATLVQPVGSPLSLECTVEGTSNPNLYWYRQAAGRGLQLLFYSVGIGQISSEVPQNLSASRPQDRQFILSSKKLLLSDSGFYLCAWSVPGGHREQYFGPGTRLTVT.

With regard to this clonotype: In this CDR3 the conserved last residue, phenylalanine or tryptophan, is missing, so a read error is likely. The DNA is omitted, as the CDR3 cannot be located on it reliably, and the CDR3 follows TCRdb's listing. The chain joins TRBV5-4 to TRBJ2-1; the table names TRBD2, a call not compared with the DNA. Looked up from germline, CDR1 is SGHNT and CDR2 is YYREEE (reference sequence). The CDR3 comprises 17 residues, both ends counted. The CDR3 here is CASSFVAGGAGIHEQLL.

This clonotype was counted many times. The V gene is TRBV7-9, the J gene TRBJ1-6; tentative D call: TRBD1 (6 bases). V was trimmed by 5 bases and J by 7 bases, leaving 18 bases between them. Germline CDR1 SEHNR, CDR2 FQNEAQ (reference sequence). The CDR3 is made up of 16 amino acids. The CDR3 here is CASSQGPPGPNSPLHF. The CDR3 DNA is TGTGCCAGCAGCCAGGGGCCTCCCGGACCCAATTCACCCCTCCACTTT.